This TCR beta chain appears in the sequencing data of a study of OX40 agonist ivuxolimab in advanced cancers. In the study overall: Ivuxolimab was a fully human IgG2 agonistic monoclonal antibody targeting the costimulatory receptor OX40 (CD134). Intravenous ivuxolimab was administered to patients every 2 weeks at six dose levels: 0.01, 0.1, 0.3, 1.5, 3 and 10 mg/kg. Of the roughly 51 dose-escalation patients, hepatocellular carcinoma was present in 19, melanoma in roughly 15, renal cell carcinoma in 9 and head and neck cancer in 9. In the dose-escalation cohort, around 80% of patients were male, and the mean age was approximately 60 years with a range of about 23 to 79. Patients were allowed to have had prior anti-PD-1, anti-PD-L1 or anti-CTLA-4 therapy, and approximately 40% of the dose-escalation patients had been treated with checkpoint inhibitors. Three dose-escalation patients achieved partial responses, one with hepatocellular carcinoma and two with cutaneous melanoma. The point of sequencing TCRbeta in the periphery was to test whether ivuxolimab changed TCR sequence diversity and drove clonal T-cell expansion. The paper describes the monotherapy dose-escalation part (N of about 54 patients) of the phase I trial of ivuxolimab.

Remarks on this clone: Its recognized antigen is unknown. No base-level quality is on record; no much larger clone is a single base apart.

Genomic DNA was isolated from the sorted cells so that the TCRbeta CDR3 region could be sequenced. The immunoSEQ Assay was used to sequence the TCRbeta CDR3 regions. TCRdb mirrors the immuneACCESS table, restricted to in-frame sequences. Some clones are absent from its copies; in checked studies, under half trace to an unresolved V gene, and the reason for the others is unknown. Present in this sample are about 25,000 clones, over 65% of which were seen just once. The ten largest clones add up to more than 1.4% of the sample. The trial excluded patients who had a history of autoimmune disease or who were on systemic immunosuppression. Peripheral blood for TCR sequencing was collected from all dose cohorts at baseline, on cycle 4 day 1, and on cycle 7 day 1. Samples were obtained from an open-label, multicenter, first-in-human phase I dose-escalation trial of ivuxolimab. The trial enrolled adults with locally advanced or metastatic head and neck squamous cell, hepatocellular, melanoma or renal cell carcinoma. Before TCR sequencing, CD4+ and CD8+ T cells were separately sorted from peripheral blood.

Results the study describes overall, beyond this receptor: The antigen specificity of the clonally expanded peripheral T cells was not determined. At doses from 0.1 to 3.0 mg/kg, clonal expansion was seen in both CD4+ and CD8+ blood T cells between baseline and week 6. Low levels of normalized T-cell clonal expansion were also seen in some patients who did not respond. On average, CD8+ T cells showed more expanded clones than CD4+ T cells after ivuxolimab. In the 0.1-3.0 mg/kg groups, partial responders had among the lowest normalized peripheral clonal expansion, particularly in CD8+ T cells.

From the germline V gene, CDR1 is SNHLY and CDR2 is FYNNEI. Trimming takes 3 bases from V and 0 bases from J, and the germline ends sit 12 bases apart. Measured from the cysteine to the phenylalanine, the CDR3 is 16 residues long. Only the CDR3 portion is preserved as DNA: 48 bases, with reading frame beginning at the first base. The material sequenced was CD4+ or CD8+ T cells sorted from blood, taken in a trial of the OX40 agonist ivuxolimab. The chain couples TRBV2 to TRBJ2-1; the D gene is perhaps TRBD1, from 6 matching bases. The receptor comes from an adult with an advanced solid tumor such as melanoma, head and neck, liver or kidney cancer. The bases are TGTGCCAGCAGTGAGTGGGGGCCGAGCTCCTACAATGAGCAGTTCTTC. It translates as CASSEWGPSSYNEQFF.